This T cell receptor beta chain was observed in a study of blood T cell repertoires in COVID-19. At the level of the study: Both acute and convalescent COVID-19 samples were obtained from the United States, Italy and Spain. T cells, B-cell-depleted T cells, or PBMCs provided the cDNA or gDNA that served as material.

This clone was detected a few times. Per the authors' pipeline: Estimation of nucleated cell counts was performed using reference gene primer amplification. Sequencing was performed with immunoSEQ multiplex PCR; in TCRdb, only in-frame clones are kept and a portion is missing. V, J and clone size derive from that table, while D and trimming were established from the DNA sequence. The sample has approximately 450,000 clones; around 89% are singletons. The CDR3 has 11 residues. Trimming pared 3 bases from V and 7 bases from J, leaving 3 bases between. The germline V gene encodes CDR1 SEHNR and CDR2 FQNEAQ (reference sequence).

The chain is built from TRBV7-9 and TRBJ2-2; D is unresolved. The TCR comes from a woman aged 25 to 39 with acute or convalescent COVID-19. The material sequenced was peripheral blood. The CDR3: CASSFRGELFF. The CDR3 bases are TGTGCCAGCAGCTTTCGCGGGGAGCTGTTTTTT.